This T cell receptor beta chain stems from a study of shared clonotypes between healthy human individuals (TCRdb year 2020). Study-wide context: The cohort included three men and two women between 18 and 49 years of age. Per donor, three plates each were used for CD4 naive and CD4 memory, two for CD8 naive, and one for CD8 memory. To estimate repertoire size and how much clonotype sharing occurs between individuals, the study deeply sequenced the blood TCR repertoires of roughly 5 healthy adults. To increase sequencing depth and limit assay-specific biases, different laboratories used diverse techniques to prepare libraries and sequence TCR repertoires. Between about 0.9 and 10 billion PBMCs per donor were obtained by leukapheresis.

Using the deep immunoSEQ assay, TCR CDR3 regions were amplified from genomic DNA by multiplex PCR. Extracted genomic DNA from each cell subset was spread evenly across all wells of several immunoSEQ 96-well plates, with each plate serving as a replicate. For sorted subsets, each replicate PCR was loaded with 200 ng genomic DNA, equivalent to about 30,000 T cell genomes. Purified libraries were measured with a Qubit 3.0 fluorometer, size-checked on a Bioanalyzer 2100, and measured again with the KAPA Library Quantification kit. Each immunoSEQ 96-well plate was sequenced on its own single-read 150-cycle Illumina NextSeq 550 flow cell. The source study handled its data this way. The immunoSEQ output contained only junctional sequences without quality scores, so filtering could not match that applied to full-length reads. To assign V/J genes and CDR3, sequences were annotated against IMGT germline references using PyIR, a Python wrapper for IgBLAST v1.9. Reads were filtered out if the reads had weak V/J assignments (E-value above 1e-6), no CDR3, stop codons, out-of-frame junctions, or ambiguous translated residues. V3J clonotypes were defined by identical inferred V gene, J gene, and CDR3 amino acid sequence. The percentage overlap between two repertoires was calculated by dividing the number of shared unique clonotypes by the size of the smaller repertoire. Richness of each repertoire was evaluated using RTK rarefaction, the Chao1 estimator, and Recon v2.1 estimates of unobserved clonotypes. Generation probabilities were computed with OLGA for all TCRbeta clonotypes obtained by the gDNA method from several donors. Not all clones reach the TCRdb copy of this immuneACCESS table, which keeps in-frame sequences only. Checked studies attribute under half of the gap to unresolved V genes and leave the rest unexplained. V and J calls and clone size follow that table, whereas D and trimming were derived from the DNA. Counted in this sample were approximately 600,000 clones; roughly 95% of them appeared once. The top ten hold about 0.11% of the sample.

What the study reported, not specific to this receptor: Larger estimated clonotype richness was generally found for naive subsets than for memory subsets. Because the study included a small number of donors, the genetic and exposure-history diversity represented was limited. Around 5% of naive CD4, around 3.6% of naive CD8, about 2.1% of memory CD4, and about 0.4% of memory CD8 clonotypes were shared across several donors. Even with the large sequencing depth, rarefaction of the sorted-subset datasets indicated that sequencing was incomplete. Based on pairwise subsampling, the degree of clonotype sharing among donors was expected to be affected by sequencing depth. Sampling was limited to blood, and TCR repertoires in tissue likely differ from TCR repertoires in blood. Higher generation probabilities were observed for clonotypes shared by all four sorted-subset donors than for non-shared clonotypes.

The germline V gene (reference sequence) specifies SEHNR as CDR1 and FQNEAQ as CDR2. Trimming removed 1 base from V and 7 bases from J, leaving 10 bases between the germline ends. Including cysteine and phenylalanine, the CDR3 has 14 amino acids. The only DNA kept is the CDR3, 42 bases in frame from the first base. CD8 naive samples were CD45RO-negative cells positively selected for CCR7, giving a CD45RA+CCR7+ population that excluded TemRA cells. Donors were healthy HIV-negative adults with no recently reported acute infections or vaccinations. Every donor was a Caucasian adult residing in Nashville, Tennessee, USA. Blood was collected by leukapheresis, and PBMCs were isolated by Ficoll-Histopaque density gradient centrifugation and then cryopreserved in liquid nitrogen vapor phase. Analytical flow cytometry was used to check the purity and quantity of every magnetically sorted T cell population. Genomic DNA was isolated from each sorted fraction and quantified by UV absorbance on a Nanodrop 2000c.

Concerning this clone itself: Its antigen remains undetermined. Base qualities were left out, and no much larger clone turns up one base away.

The receptor's source is a woman in her twenties or thirties in good health. The sequenced sample was naive CD8+ T cells sorted from blood. What this sample's cell subset or site label stands for: CD45RA+CCR7+. The rearrangement joined TRBV7-9 to TRBJ1-4, with the D gene uncertain. The CDR3 region: CASSLVGLGEKLFF. The DNA is TGTGCCAGCAGCTTAGTGGGATTAGGTGAAAAACTGTTTTTT.